These 13 T cell receptor beta chains were sequenced from one sample in a study of T cell responses to AZD1222 COVID-19 vaccine. Some clones are missing from TCRdb's copy, which holds only in-frame ones; the method was immunoSEQ multiplex PCR. This sample has 90,000 to 120,000 clones; nearly 90% occur once, and the top ten carry approximately 4.8%. This specimen consisted of peripheral blood, obtained 28 days after the second AZD1222 dose. The receptors shown here come from an adult who received the AZD1222 COVID-19 vaccine.

The chain combines TRBV4-3 with TRBJ1-5; D not certain. The germline V and J ends were trimmed by 2 bases and 3 bases, with 11 bases remaining between them. CDR3 size: 15 residues. Germline V gene data show CDR1 as LGHNA and CDR2 as YSLEER. CDR3 sequence (DNA): TGCGCCAGCAGCCAAAGCCACGAGGTCAATCAGCCCCAGCATTTT. It codes for CASSQSHEVNQPQHF.

The chain joins TRBV4-2 to TRBJ1-3; D is undetermined. Germline loops: CDR1 LGHNA, CDR2 YNFKEQ. This CDR3 region has 15 residues. V shed 0 bases and J shed 0 bases, with 6 bases lying between them. The CDR3 region has the DNA TGTGCCAGCAGCCAAGATCCCACCTCTGGAAACACCATATATTTT. Translating gives CASSQDPTSGNTIYF.

The chain carries TRBV9 and TRBJ1-2; 9 bases agree with TRBD1. Germline CDR1 reads SGDLS; CDR2 reads YYNGEE. The V and J ends lost 3 bases and 7 bases, in that order; junction bases with no gene match: 1. This CDR3 region has 12 residues. CDR3 amino acids: CASSGTGVGYTF. The CDR3 bases are TGTGCCAGCAGCGGGACAGGGGTTGGCTACACCTTC.

V usage is TRBV6-5 and J usage is TRBJ1-2; maybe TRBD1 (5 bases). CDR1 and CDR2 from the germline V gene are MNHEY and SVGAGI. Trimming took 7 bases from V and 5 from J, leaving 11 bases between them. The CDR3 totals 12 residues. The CDR3 loop is CASTTGGYGYTF. The CDR3 DNA is TGTGCCAGCACCACGGGGGGATATGGCTACACCTTC.

The chain joins TRBV3-1 (or the pseudogene TRBV3-2) to TRBJ1-6, with TRBD1 as a possible D gene (6 bases). The CDR3 is 16 residues long. The V gene's germline CDR1 is LGHDT and CDR2 YNNKEL (reference sequence). The ends were cut back, 6 bases at V and 9 bases at J, with 21 bases in the middle. In nucleotides, the CDR3 is TGTGCCAGCAGTCTAAATCCGGGGGCATTGGGTTCACCCCTCCACTTT. Translating gives CASSLNPGALGSPLHF.

V usage is TRBV7-9 and J usage is TRBJ1-2; the D is unclear. This CDR3 contains 13 residues. Germline V gene lookup returns CDR1 SEHNR and CDR2 FQNEAQ (reference sequence). Trimming removed 1 base at V and 3 bases at J, with 6 bases between. CDR3 protein: CASSLGTDYGYTF. In nucleotides, the CDR3 is TGTGCCAGCAGCTTAGGGACGGACTATGGCTACACCTTC.

This chain connects TRBV4-1 to TRBJ1-1; D may be TRBD1 (5 bases). Deletions cut 0 bases from V and 8 bases from J, with 10 bases between. The CDR3 extends over 13 amino acids. Per the germline V gene, CDR1 is MGHRA and CDR2 is YSYEKL. CDR3 coding DNA: TGCGCCAGCAGCCAAGATCGGGGCCTCGAAGCTTTCTTT. Translated: CASSQDRGLEAFF.

This chain joins TRBV19 and TRBJ1-1; TRBD1 matches 7 bases. Trimming removed 4 bases from V and 1 base from J; junction bases left unmatched: 6. The CDR3 has 15 residues. The germline gives CDR1 LNHDA, CDR2 SQIVND (reference sequence). CDR3 bases: TGTGCCAGTAGTAGCGACAGGGCCAGGAACACTGAAGCTTTCTTT. Its translation is CASSSDRARNTEAFF.

The chain employs TRBV4-1 and TRBJ1-5; D remains ambiguous. Trimming left V 2 bases short and J 5 bases short, with 7 bases between. CDR1 MGHRA and CDR2 YSYEKL come from the germline V gene. The CDR3 runs to 13 residues. The CDR3 loop reads CASSQLGHQPQHF. The CDR3 DNA sequence: TGCGCCAGCAGCCAACTTGGGCATCAGCCCCAGCATTTT.

The V gene is TRBV6-5, the J gene TRBJ2-1; TRBD1 or TRBD2 may be the D gene (5 bases each). V dropped 6 bases and J dropped 6 bases, with 6 bases sitting between them. The CDR3 is 11 residues long. CDR1 and CDR2 from the germline V gene are MNHEY and SVGAGI. CDR3 loop: CASRGVNEQFF. The CDR3 nucleotides read TGTGCCAGCAGGGGGGTCAATGAGCAGTTCTTC.

CDR3: CASSDGPSYEQYF. CDR3 DNA: TGTGCCAGCAGCGACGGACCCAGCTACGAGCAGTACTTC. This chain uses TRBV5-4 with TRBJ2-7; D remains ambiguous. This CDR3 has 13 amino acids. Per germline, CDR1 SGHNT and CDR2 YYREEE (reference sequence). Trimming pared 4 bases from V and 3 bases from J, leaving 11 bases between.

The gene calls are TRBV12-3 or TRBV12-4 and TRBJ2-1, with 7 bases that match TRBD1. With V trimmed by 4 bases and J by 9 bases, 0 bases remained unmatched. CDR3 length equals 11 residues. The DNA for the CDR3 is TGTGCCAGCAGTTCAGGGGGTGAGCAGTTCTTC. This sequence encodes CASSSGGEQFF.

CDR3 residues: CASSLGQGQSNYEQYF. The CDR3 region has the DNA TGTGCCAGCAGCTTGGGACAGGGCCAGTCAAACTACGAGCAGTACTTC. This chain joins TRBV5-5 and TRBJ2-7, with 7 bases matching TRBD1. The CDR3 contains 16 residues. Germline V lookup: CDR1 SGHKS, CDR2 YYEKEE (reference sequence). The V and J ends lost 0 bases and 3 bases, in that order; junction bases with no gene match: 9.